What follows are 4 T cell receptor beta chains derived from one specimen sequenced in a study of beta chain features in type 1 diabetes (dated by TCRdb to 2016 to 2019). The study at large found these results: A moderate but significant shortening of TCRB CDR3 length was observed in type 1 diabetes patients in all four CD4+ subsets.

These TCRs' antigens remain unknown. The library relied on the immunoSEQ multiplex PCR assay. The entire isolated RNA was reverse transcribed using the High Capacity cDNA Reverse Transcription Kit, and thus expressed TCRB transcripts were sequenced. TCRdb stores this immuneACCESS table with in-frame sequences only. Part of the clones is absent; in the studies checked, under half of the shortfall reflects unresolved V genes, and no reason is known for the rest. For this sample there are about 640,000 clones; 9.5% to 15% appear just once. Clones ranked in the top ten supply more than 0.095% of the sample. Sequencing input: naive CD4+ T cells from blood. The cell subset or site label, as the study defines it: true naive CD4+ T cells. These receptors all come from a man younger than 40 with type 1 diabetes.

This clone was seen only a few times. The V gene is TRBV7-2, the J gene TRBJ2-7, with D hard to call. The V end was cut by 3 bases, the J end by 4 bases, with 4 bases between. The CDR3 runs 11 residues. CDR1 SGHTA and CDR2 FQGNSA come from the germline V gene. CDR3 sequence (DNA): TGTGCCAGCAGCTTCGTGTACGAGCAGTACTTC. It yields the protein CASSFVYEQYF.

The chain is built from TRBV5-1 and TRBJ2-5; 9 bases are shared with TRBD2. Germline trimming cut 3 bases from V and 5 bases from J; bases unmatched to any gene: 2. The CDR3 covers 13 residues. CDR1 is SGHRS and CDR2 is YFSETQ in the germline V gene. Here the CDR3 DNA reads TGCGCCAGCAGCTCTAGCGGGGAGGAGACCCAGTACTTC. Residues: CASSSSGEETQYF.

With respect to this clone: This specimen includes other DNA sequences encoding the same CDR3. The gene calls are TRBV6-1 and TRBJ1-2, with a tentative D call TRBD1 (5 bases). This CDR3 comprises 14 residues. Per germline, CDR1 MNHNS and CDR2 SASEGT. V lost 3 bases and J lost 4, with 12 bases in between. CDR3 in amino acids: CASSEGPGLYGYTF. CDR3 DNA: TGTGCCAGCAGTGAGGGGCCTGGACTCTATGGCTACACCTTC.

The chain joins TRBV7-9 to TRBJ2-3; weak D call: TRBD2 (6 bases). Trimming left V 5 bases short and J 0 bases short, with 12 bases between. This CDR3 spans 15 amino acids. The germline V gene has CDR1 SEHNR and CDR2 FQNEAQ (reference sequence). The CDR3: CASSPGSYSTDTQYF. In DNA, the CDR3 is TGTGCCAGCAGCCCCGGGAGCTACAGCACAGATACGCAGTATTTT.